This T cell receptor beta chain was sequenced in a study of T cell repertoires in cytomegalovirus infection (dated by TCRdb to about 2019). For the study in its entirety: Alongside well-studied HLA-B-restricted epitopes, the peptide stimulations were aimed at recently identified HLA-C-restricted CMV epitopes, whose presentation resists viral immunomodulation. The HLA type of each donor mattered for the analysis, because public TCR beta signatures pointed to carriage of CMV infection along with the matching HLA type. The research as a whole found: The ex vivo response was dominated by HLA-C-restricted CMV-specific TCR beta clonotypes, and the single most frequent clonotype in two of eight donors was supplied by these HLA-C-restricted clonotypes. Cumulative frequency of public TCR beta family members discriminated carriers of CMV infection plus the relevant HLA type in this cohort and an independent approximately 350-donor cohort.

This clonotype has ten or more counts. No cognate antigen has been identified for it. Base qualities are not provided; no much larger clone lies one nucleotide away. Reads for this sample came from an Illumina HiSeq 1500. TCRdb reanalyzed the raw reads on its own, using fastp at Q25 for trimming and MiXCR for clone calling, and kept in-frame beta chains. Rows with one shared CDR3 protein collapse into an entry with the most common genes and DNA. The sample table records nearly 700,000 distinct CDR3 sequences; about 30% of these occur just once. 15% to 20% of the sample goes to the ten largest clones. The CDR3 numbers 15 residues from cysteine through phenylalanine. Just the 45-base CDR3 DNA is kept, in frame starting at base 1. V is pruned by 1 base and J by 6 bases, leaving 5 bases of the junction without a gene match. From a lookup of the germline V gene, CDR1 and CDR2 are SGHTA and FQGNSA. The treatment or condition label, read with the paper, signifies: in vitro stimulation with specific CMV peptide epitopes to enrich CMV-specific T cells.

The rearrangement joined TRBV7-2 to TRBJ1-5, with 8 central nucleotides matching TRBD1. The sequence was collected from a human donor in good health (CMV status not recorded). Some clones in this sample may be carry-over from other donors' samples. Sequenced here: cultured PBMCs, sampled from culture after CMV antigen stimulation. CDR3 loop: CASSLEDRVSQPQHF. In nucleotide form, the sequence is TGTGCCAGCAGCTTAGAGGACAGGGTTTCTCAGCCCCAGCATTTT.